This TCR beta chain was identified during a study of T-cell reconstitution after alpha-beta-depleted transplantation in children. Preparation of the TCRbeta library was carried out with unique molecular identifiers. MiXCR was run by TCRdb on the PCR reads, yielding one entry per CDR3 protein. Of around 78,000 distinct CDR3 sequences listed, about 7% are singletons. This clonotype was seen repeatedly, ten times or more. Sequenced here: PBMCs from the stem cell graft donor, sampled from the stem cell graft. The source is a human donor who donated a stem cell graft to a child with acute lymphoblastic leukemia.

CDR3 protein: CASSSGGSYEQYF. CDR3 nucleotides: TGTGCCAGCAGTTCAGGGGGCTCCTACGAGCAGTACTTC. This chain joins TRBV27 and TRBJ2-7; TRBD1 agrees at 7 bases. V trimming: 4 bases; J trimming: 0 bases; junction bases outside the gene matches: 0. The germline V gene encodes CDR1 MNHEY and CDR2 SMNVEV (reference sequence). CDR3 length: 13 residues.